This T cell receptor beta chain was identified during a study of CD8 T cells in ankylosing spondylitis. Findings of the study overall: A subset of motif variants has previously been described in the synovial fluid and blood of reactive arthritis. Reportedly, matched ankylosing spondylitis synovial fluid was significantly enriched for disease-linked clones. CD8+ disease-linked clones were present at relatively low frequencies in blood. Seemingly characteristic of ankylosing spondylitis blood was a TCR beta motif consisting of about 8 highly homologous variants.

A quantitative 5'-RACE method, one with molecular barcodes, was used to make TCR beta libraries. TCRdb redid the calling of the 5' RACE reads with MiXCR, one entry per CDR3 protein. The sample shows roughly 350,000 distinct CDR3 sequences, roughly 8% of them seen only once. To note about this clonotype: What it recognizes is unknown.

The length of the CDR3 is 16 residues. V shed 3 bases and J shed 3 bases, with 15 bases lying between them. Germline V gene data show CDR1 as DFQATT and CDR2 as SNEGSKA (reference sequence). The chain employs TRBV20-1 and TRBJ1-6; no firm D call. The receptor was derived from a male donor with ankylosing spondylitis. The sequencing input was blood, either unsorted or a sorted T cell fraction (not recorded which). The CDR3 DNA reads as TGCAGTGCTAGGGGAGGGAGATTTAGCTATAATTCACCCCTCCACTTT. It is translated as CSARGGRFSYNSPLHF.